The 6 T cell receptor beta chains below all came from one sample that was sequenced in a study of T cell responses to AZD1222 COVID-19 vaccine. Only in-frame clones appear in the TCRdb table, and some are missing; sequencing was by immunoSEQ multiplex PCR. The sample includes around 190,000 clones, just over 85% of them seen just once. The sequencing used peripheral blood, collected 28 days after the second AZD1222 dose. The receptors were gathered from an adult who received the AZD1222 COVID-19 vaccine.

The chain is built from TRBV2 and TRBJ2-1; the match to TRBD2 covers 7 bases. The CDR3 is made up of 15 amino acids. CDR1 SNHLY and CDR2 FYNNEI come from the germline V gene. J lost 4 bases, V lost 1 base, and 4 bases had no gene match. CDR3 bases: TGTGCCAGCAGTGAAGGCGGGGGTGGATACAATGAGCAGTTCTTC. Residues: CASSEGGGGYNEQFF.

The chain couples TRBV7-6 to TRBJ2-5; D unclear. V dropped 4 bases and J dropped 2 bases, with 17 bases sitting between them. The CDR3 is made up of 16 amino acids. Looked up from germline, CDR1 is SGHVS and CDR2 is FNYEAQ. The chain's CDR3 is CASSSPAPDAQETQYF. CDR3 sequence (DNA): TGTGCCAGCAGCTCCCCCGCCCCAGACGCTCAAGAGACCCAGTACTTC.

V usage is TRBV30 and J usage is TRBJ1-6; TRBD1 is a possible D gene (6 bases). This CDR3 comprises 15 residues. Trimming cost V 0 bases and J 2 bases, with 8 bases left between them. Germline assignment: CDR1 GTSNPN and CDR2 SVGIG (reference sequence). The CDR3 nucleotides are TGTGCCTGGAGTGTAGGGGGTGCCTATAATTCACCCCTCCACTTT. Translating it yields CAWSVGGAYNSPLHF.

V is TRBV3-1 (or the pseudogene TRBV3-2) and J is TRBJ2-3; D tentatively fits TRBD1 or TRBD2 (6 bases each). Germline V gene lookup returns CDR1 LGHDT and CDR2 YNNKEL (reference sequence). The CDR3 extends over 15 amino acids. V was shortened by 4 bases and J by 3 bases, with 14 bases between the two germline ends. CDR3 coding DNA: TGTGCCAGCAGCCCCCCTGGGGGGCTTACAGATACGCAGTATTTT. Its protein is CASSPPGGLTDTQYF.

This clone was recorded only once. The chain recombines TRBV11-3 with TRBJ1-6; no clear D gene. The CDR3 loop spans 14 amino acids. With 7 bases removed from V and 2 bases from J, the gap between germline ends came to 9 bases. In germline, CDR1 is SGHNT, CDR2 YENEEA. The CDR3 loop is CASNSGTYNSPLHF. CDR3 nucleotide sequence: TGTGCCAGCAACTCGGGGACCTATAATTCACCCCTCCACTTT.

The genes are TRBV7-9 and TRBJ2-5; D remains unclear. Trimming cost V 5 bases and J 5 bases, with 12 bases left between them. CDR3 length: 13 amino acids. Germline CDR1 reads SEHNR; CDR2 reads FQNEAQ (reference sequence). CDR3 residues: CASSLLGSETQYF. CDR3 nucleotide sequence: TGTGCCAGCAGCCTCTTGGGCAGCGAGACCCAGTACTTC.